This T cell receptor beta chain was recovered during a study of metastatic and nonmetastatic thyroid tumors. About the study: Where malignant and benign thyroid patients were concerned, repertoires were compared across blood and tumor or nodule tissue. Findings and limits, study-wide: In both blood and tumor samples, TCR beta diversity was reported significantly higher for malignant than benign nodules.

This clone has at least ten counts. The antigen is unknown. In the source study's methods: A classifier for distant metastasis in papillary thyroid cancer was constructed using CDR3 differences observed across clinicopathological groups. TCRdb used MiXCR to call clones anew from the PCR reads. The V and J calls follow TCRdb's processing rather than the paper's. The sample has tens of thousands of clones, more than 20% seen once. Nobody among the patients had been given any treatment before thyroid surgery. The V end was cut by 3 bases, the J end by 1 base, with 12 bases between. The CDR3 spans 15 residues.

Material for sequencing was blood. This sequence originates from a female donor with papillary thyroid cancer or a benign thyroid nodule (not recorded which). Some clones in this sample may be carry-over from other donors' samples. The V call is TRBV12-3 or TRBV12-4, the J call TRBJ2-5; D gene uncertain. CDR3 sequence: CASSFIPGPQETQYF. The DNA of the CDR3 is TGTGCCAGCAGTTTCATCCCAGGACCCCAAGAGACCCAGTACTTC.